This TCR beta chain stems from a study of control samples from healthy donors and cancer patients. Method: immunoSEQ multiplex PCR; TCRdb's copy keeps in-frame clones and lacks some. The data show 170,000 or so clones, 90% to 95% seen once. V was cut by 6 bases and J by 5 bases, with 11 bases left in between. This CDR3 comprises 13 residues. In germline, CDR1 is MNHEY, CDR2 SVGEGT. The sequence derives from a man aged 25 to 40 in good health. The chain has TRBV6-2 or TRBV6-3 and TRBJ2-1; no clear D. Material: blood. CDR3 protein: CASSQRRNNEQFF. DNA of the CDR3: TGTGCCAGCAGCCAGAGACGGAACAATGAGCAGTTCTTC.